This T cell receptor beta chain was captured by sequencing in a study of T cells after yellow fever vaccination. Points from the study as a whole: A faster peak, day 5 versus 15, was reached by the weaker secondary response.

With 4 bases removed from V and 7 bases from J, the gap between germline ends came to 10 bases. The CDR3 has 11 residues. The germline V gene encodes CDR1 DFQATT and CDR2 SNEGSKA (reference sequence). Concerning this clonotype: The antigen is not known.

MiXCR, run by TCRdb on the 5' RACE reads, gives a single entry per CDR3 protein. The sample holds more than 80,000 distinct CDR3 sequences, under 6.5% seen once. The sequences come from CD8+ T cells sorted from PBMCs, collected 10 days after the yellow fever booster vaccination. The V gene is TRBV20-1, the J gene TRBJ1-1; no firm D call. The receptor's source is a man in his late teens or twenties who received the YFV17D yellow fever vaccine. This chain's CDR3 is CSAKDALEAFF. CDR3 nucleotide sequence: TGCAGTGCTAAGGACGCACTTGAAGCTTTCTTT.